Each of the 12 T cell receptor beta chains below was sequenced from the same sample in a study of response to subunit inactivated influenza vaccine. TCRdb reprocessed the RT-PCR reads via MiXCR and lists one record per CDR3 protein. Here the sample spans about 190,000 distinct CDR3 sequences, roughly 14% being singletons. The sequencing used CD8+ T cells sorted from PBMCs, collected roughly 5 days after vaccination. The receptor source for this set is a man in his fifties or sixties who received an inactivated influenza vaccine.

Only a few counts were recorded for this clonotype. The CDR3 nucleotides read TGCAGTGCTAGAGACGTAGCTGGAGAGGGGGTACAGTTCTTC. Its translation is CSARDVAGEGVQFF. This chain links TRBV20-1 with TRBJ2-1; D possibly corresponds to TRBD1 (6 bases). From germline, CDR1 is DFQATT and CDR2 SNEGSKA (reference sequence). The ends were cut back, 0 bases at V and 13 bases at J, with 19 bases in the middle. The CDR3 has 14 residues.

This clonotype was counted at least ten times. V and J are TRBV29-1 and TRBJ2-7; D may correspond to TRBD1 or TRBD2 (5 bases each). The CDR3 runs 15 residues. Germline V CDR1 and CDR2: SQVTM, ANQGSEA. V was pared by 0 bases and J by 1 base, with 13 bases between. The CDR3 DNA is TGCAGCGTTGAAGAGAGGGGCCTCGGATCCTACGAGCAGTACTTC. Its protein is CSVEERGLGSYEQYF.

This clonotype has just a few counts. The rearrangement links TRBV28 to TRBJ2-3, with TRBD2 matching 8 bases. Germline CDR1 and CDR2: MDHEN and SYDVKM. Trimming cost V 11 bases and J 0 bases; bases outside gene matches: 16. The CDR3 has 17 amino acids. The CDR3 sequence is CALLRGHPSGSTDTQYF. The CDR3 nucleotides are TGTGCCCTACTAAGGGGCCACCCTAGCGGGAGCACAGATACGCAGTATTTT.

In this sample, this clonotype turned up once. The chain combines TRBV30 with TRBJ1-1; a possible D gene is TRBD1 (6 bases). Trimming took 2 bases from V and 0 from J, leaving 13 bases between them. Germline assignment: CDR1 GTSNPN and CDR2 SVGIG (reference sequence). The CDR3 is 15 amino acids. For the CDR3, the DNA is TGTGCCTGGAGTCCAAGGACAGACATGAACACTGAAGCTTTCTTT. Residues: CAWSPRTDMNTEAFF.

The V and J genes are TRBV7-9 and TRBJ1-4; TRBD1 is a possible D gene (5 bases). Germline assignment: CDR1 SEHNR and CDR2 FQNEAQ (reference sequence). The CDR3 covers 12 residues. V lost 8 bases and J 7 bases, leaving 11 bases between the germline ends. The CDR3 loop is CASGGSVEKLFF. CDR3 DNA: TGTGCCAGCGGGGGGTCGGTTGAAAAACTGTTTTTT.

This clonotype was found a few times. This chain links TRBV28 with TRBJ2-7; no clear D gene. The V end was cut by 2 bases, the J end by 2 bases, with 16 bases between. Germline CDR1 reads MDHEN; CDR2 reads SYDVKM. CDR3 size: 16 residues. The CDR3 loop is CASSLTHRLIAYEQYF. The CDR3 DNA sequence: TGTGCCAGCAGTTTAACTCACCGACTCATCGCCTACGAGCAGTACTTC.

This clonotype has just a few counts. The chain employs TRBV4-3 and TRBJ2-3, with D perhaps matching TRBD1 (5 bases). Germline CDR1 is LGHNA and CDR2 is YSLEER. V dropped 0 bases and J dropped 6 bases, with 13 bases sitting between them. CDR3 length: 15 residues. CDR3 coding DNA: TGCGCCAGCAGCCAAGACTTCAGGGCGAGGGATACGCAGTATTTT. It translates to CASSQDFRARDTQYF.

The chain carries TRBV7-8 and TRBJ1-4, with D tentatively TRBD1 (5 bases). The CDR3 covers 11 residues. Germline CDR1 SGHVS, CDR2 FQNEAQ. The ends were cut back, 5 bases at V and 8 bases at J, with 6 bases in the middle. The DNA of the CDR3 is TGTGCCAGCAGCGGGGCGGAAAAACTGTTTTTT. Amino acid sequence: CASSGAEKLFF.

The gene calls are TRBV12-3 or TRBV12-4 and TRBJ1-6; TRBD1 is a possible D gene (5 bases). Trimming took off 3 bases at V and 8 bases at J, with 14 bases between the two ends. CDR3 length: 15 amino acids. CDR3 sequence: CASSLSQGGYSPLHF. The CDR3 DNA reads as TGTGCCAGCAGTTTGAGCCAGGGAGGGTATTCACCCCTCCACTTT.

This clonotype was detected a few times. The chain links TRBV20-1 to TRBJ1-1; no clear D gene. V lost 0 bases to trimming and J lost 5 bases, with 13 bases between them. Germline values: CDR1 DFQATT, CDR2 SNEGSKA (reference sequence). This CDR3 has 14 amino acids. The CDR3 DNA is TGCAGTGCTAGAGATTGGGGTGGTGGGACTGAAGCTTTCTTT. Its protein is CSARDWGGGTEAFF.

There are many counts of this clonotype. V gene TRBV12-3 or TRBV12-4 combines with J gene TRBJ2-2; TRBD2 might be the D (7 bases). CDR3 length: 15 amino acids. V was cut by 7 bases and J by 4 bases, with 16 bases left in between. The CDR3, as DNA: TGTGCCAGCAATGAGGGGGGGAGAAGCACCGGGGAGCTGTTTTTT. Translation: CASNEGGRSTGELFF.

This clonotype has only one observation. This chain uses TRBV27 with TRBJ2-7; D perhaps matches TRBD2 (7 bases). Germline loops: CDR1 MNHEY, CDR2 SMNVEV (reference sequence). Trimming took off 2 bases at V and 7 bases at J, with 15 bases between the two ends. The CDR3 extends over 14 amino acids. The CDR3 spells CASSLKGGALEQYF. The CDR3 coding sequence is TGTGCCAGCAGTTTAAAAGGGGGGGCCTTAGAGCAGTACTTC.